This T cell receptor (beta chain) was sequenced during a study of cytomegalovirus exposure and HLA in healthy donors. CDR1 and CDR2 from the germline V gene are SQVTM and ANQGSEA. The V gene lost 2 bases and the J gene lost 5 bases, with 16 bases spanning the gap. This CDR3 region has 14 residues. PCR employed 60 Vbeta and 13 Jbeta primers. Method: immunoSEQ multiplex PCR; TCRdb's copy keeps in-frame clones and lacks some. This sample has 55,000 to 85,000 clones, with more than 75% found just once. The rearrangement joins TRBV29-1 to TRBJ2-7, with D perhaps matching TRBD2 (7 bases). This receptor was taken from a man aged 18 to 35 in good health and CMV-seropositive. The specimen was PBMCs. The CDR3 region is CSVESVGGGDEQYF. The CDR3 DNA is TGCAGCGTTGAATCTGTGGGAGGGGGAGACGAGCAGTACTTC.